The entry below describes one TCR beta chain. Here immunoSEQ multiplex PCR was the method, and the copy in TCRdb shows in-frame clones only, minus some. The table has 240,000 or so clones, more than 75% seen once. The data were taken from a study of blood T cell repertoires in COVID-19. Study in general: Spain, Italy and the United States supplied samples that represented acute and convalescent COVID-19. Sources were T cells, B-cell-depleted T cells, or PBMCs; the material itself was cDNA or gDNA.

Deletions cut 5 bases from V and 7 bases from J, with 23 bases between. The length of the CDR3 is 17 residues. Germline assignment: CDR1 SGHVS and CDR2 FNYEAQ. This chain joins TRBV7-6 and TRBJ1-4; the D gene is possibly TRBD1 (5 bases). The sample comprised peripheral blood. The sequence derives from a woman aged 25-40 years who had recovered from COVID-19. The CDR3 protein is CASSPTARQSVGEKLFF. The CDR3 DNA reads TGTGCCAGCAGCCCGACTGCAAGACAGTCTGTAGGTGAAAAACTGTTTTTT.